This T cell receptor (beta chain) comes out of a study of early T cells in non-severe SARS-CoV-2 infection. About the study: Sequencing input comprised bulk RNA from unsorted whole blood; chain pairing was not available.

This CDR3 is built from 16 residues. Germline V lookup: CDR1 SEHNR, CDR2 FQNEAQ (reference sequence). V lost 5 bases and J lost 1; bases outside the gene matches: 7. Study-wide points: VDJdb matches were skewed toward anti-spike CD8 T cell responses.

About this clonotype: Its antigen is not identified.

The library protocol tagged individual cDNA molecules with unique molecular identifiers. Each CDR3 protein gets one entry after TCRdb re-called the 5' RACE reads with MiXCR. The table lists 50,000 to 60,000 distinct CDR3 sequences, around 7% of them singletons. The source of this sequence is an adult who was a healthcare worker with PCR-confirmed SARS-CoV-2 infection or an uninfected control (not recorded which). The V and J genes are TRBV7-9 and TRBJ2-3; 9 bases agree with TRBD2. Sequenced here: whole blood, sampled at baseline. CDR3 sequence (DNA): TGTGCCAGCAGCACCGGGGCTAGCGGGGGCACAGATACGCAGTATTTT. Its protein is CASSTGASGGTDTQYF.